A selection of T cell receptor beta chains follows, all from one sample in a study of T cell responses to AZD1222 COVID-19 vaccine. The assay was immunoSEQ multiplex PCR, and TCRdb's table has in-frame clones only and misses some. The data contain approximately 150,000 clones, just over 90% of them singletons. The sample consisted of peripheral blood, taken 28 days after the second AZD1222 dose. The receptors come from an adult who received the AZD1222 COVID-19 vaccine. CDR3s include the opening cysteine and the closing phenylalanine or tryptophan. The D gene is left open where the match is weak. Only some rows state a clone size, as once, few, many or a class for expanded clones.

J gene: TRBJ2-7; V gene: TRBV11-2; clone size: once; D gene: TRBD1; CDR3 protein: CASSLEPGQGYEQYF; CDR3 DNA: TGTGCCAGCAGCTTAGAACCGGGACAGGGCTACGAGCAGTACTTC
J gene: TRBJ2-3; V gene: TRBV28; clone size: -; D gene: -; CDR3 protein: CASSLPGVADTQYF; CDR3 DNA: TGTGCCAGCAGTTTACCGGGGGTTGCAGATACGCAGTATTTT
J gene: TRBJ2-7; V gene: TRBV12-3/TRBV12-4; clone size: -; D gene: -; CDR3 protein: CASSSQLYEQYF; CDR3 DNA: TGTGCCAGCAGTTCCCAGTTGTACGAGCAGTACTTC
J gene: TRBJ1-2; V gene: TRBV14; clone size: -; D gene: -; CDR3 protein: CASSRKGGYGYTF; CDR3 DNA: TGTGCCAGCAGCCGGAAAGGGGGGTATGGCTACACCTTC
J gene: TRBJ1-6; V gene: TRBV21-1; clone size: -; D gene: -; CDR3 protein: CAGQGPSPLHF; CDR3 DNA: TGTGCCGGTCAGGGACCTTCACCCCTCCACTTT
J gene: TRBJ1-1; V gene: TRBV27; clone size: -; D gene: -; CDR3 protein: CASSLRVHSGNTEAFF; CDR3 DNA: TGTGCCAGCAGTTTAAGGGTTCACAGCGGGAACACTGAAGCTTTCTTT
J gene: TRBJ2-1; V gene: TRBV10-3; clone size: few; D gene: -; CDR3 protein: CAISEPPARNEQFF; CDR3 DNA: TGTGCCATCAGTGAGCCGCCCGCCCGGAATGAGCAGTTCTTC
J gene: TRBJ1-4; V gene: TRBV11-2; clone size: -; D gene: TRBD1; CDR3 protein: CASSLSGQPNEKLFF; CDR3 DNA: TGTGCCAGCAGCTTATCGGGACAGCCTAATGAAAAACTGTTTTTT
J gene: TRBJ1-1; V gene: TRBV18; clone size: few; D gene: TRBD1; CDR3 protein: CASSPGTGGLNTEAFF; CDR3 DNA: TGTGCCAGCTCACCCGGGACAGGGGGCTTGAACACTGAAGCTTTCTTT
J gene: TRBJ1-2; V gene: TRBV10-3; clone size: -; D gene: -; CDR3 protein: CAISVVPTRPGYTF; CDR3 DNA: TGTGCCATCAGTGTAGTTCCCACCCGACCGGGCTACACCTTC
J gene: TRBJ1-4; V gene: TRBV5-5; clone size: -; D gene: -; CDR3 protein: CASSPQGEKLFF; CDR3 DNA: TGTGCCAGCAGCCCGCAAGGCGAAAAACTGTTTTTT
J gene: TRBJ2-7; V gene: TRBV27; clone size: once; D gene: -; CDR3 protein: CASSFGGTYEQYF; CDR3 DNA: TGTGCCAGCAGTTTTGGAGGTACCTACGAGCAGTACTTC